This T cell receptor (beta chain) came from a study of graft-versus-host responses after intestinal transplantation. As for the study in general: Isolated intestinal, liver-intestinal, or multivisceral transplants had been given to the recipients. The study gave all recipients anti-thymocyte globulin induction, then tacrolimus and steroids for approximately three years.

Study observations and caveats: GvH clones occurred in recipient marrow; some first appeared in ileum or blood.

Trimming removed 8 bases at V and 7 bases at J, with 18 bases between. Germline loops: CDR1 SQVTM, CDR2 ANQGSEA. The CDR3 totals 12 residues. The assay was immunoSEQ multiplex PCR, and TCRdb's table has in-frame clones only and misses some. The sample has 85,000 to 110,000 clones, 93% seen once. A word on this clone: Its antigen is undetermined.

The sequence was obtained from a human donor who received an intestinal transplant. The chain couples TRBV29-1 to TRBJ2-7; tentatively, D is TRBD1 (5 bases). The specimen was unstimulated CD8+ T cells sorted from spleen or lymph node cells, collected before intestinal transplant. The CDR3 is CSLISGRGEQYF. DNA of the CDR3: TGCAGCTTGATATCAGGGCGTGGGGAGCAGTACTTC.